This T cell receptor beta chain was retrieved from a study of beta chain features in type 1 diabetes. Germline assignment: CDR1 SQVTM and CDR2 ANQGSEA. With 3 bases clipped from V and 3 bases from J, the junction kept 12 bases outside the gene matches. This CDR3 is 16 amino acids long. With respect to this clone: Antigen unknown.

Notes on the study in general: All four CD4+ subsets of Type 1 diabetes patients contained TCRB CDR3s that were moderately but significantly shorter.

Expressed TCRB transcripts were sequenced because the entire RNA isolate underwent reverse transcription. Method: immunoSEQ multiplex PCR; TCRdb's copy keeps in-frame clones and lacks some. The table has roughly 260,000 clones, around 20% seen once. The sequenced material came from naive CD4+ T cells from blood. The chain links TRBV29-1 to TRBJ2-7; 9 bases agree with TRBD2. The receptor was derived from a middle-aged woman with type 1 diabetes. The chain's CDR3 is CSVEGESGGSLYEQYF. DNA of the CDR3: TGCAGCGTTGAGGGTGAGAGCGGGGGGTCCCTCTACGAGCAGTACTTC.